The source of this TCR beta chain is a study of shared clonotypes between healthy human individuals. Study in general: There were three CD4 naive, three CD4 memory, two CD8 naive and one CD8 memory plates per donor.

The CDR3 length is 16 residues. Deletions cut 5 bases from V and 3 bases from J, with 20 bases between. The V gene's germline CDR1 is MNHEY and CDR2 SMNVEV (reference sequence). Sequencing was performed with immunoSEQ multiplex PCR; in TCRdb, only in-frame clones are kept and a portion is missing. The data contain roughly 1.4 million clones, less than 99% of them singletons. What was sequenced was naive CD4+ T cells sorted from blood. The subset is: CD45RA+ positively selected. The chain carries TRBV27 and TRBJ2-7; no reliable D call. The receptor was isolated from a man in his thirties or forties in good health. The CDR3 coding sequence is TGTGCCAGCAGTCCATCTCTCGGCGAGGACGTCTACGAGCAGTACTTC. It encodes CASSPSLGEDVYEQYF.